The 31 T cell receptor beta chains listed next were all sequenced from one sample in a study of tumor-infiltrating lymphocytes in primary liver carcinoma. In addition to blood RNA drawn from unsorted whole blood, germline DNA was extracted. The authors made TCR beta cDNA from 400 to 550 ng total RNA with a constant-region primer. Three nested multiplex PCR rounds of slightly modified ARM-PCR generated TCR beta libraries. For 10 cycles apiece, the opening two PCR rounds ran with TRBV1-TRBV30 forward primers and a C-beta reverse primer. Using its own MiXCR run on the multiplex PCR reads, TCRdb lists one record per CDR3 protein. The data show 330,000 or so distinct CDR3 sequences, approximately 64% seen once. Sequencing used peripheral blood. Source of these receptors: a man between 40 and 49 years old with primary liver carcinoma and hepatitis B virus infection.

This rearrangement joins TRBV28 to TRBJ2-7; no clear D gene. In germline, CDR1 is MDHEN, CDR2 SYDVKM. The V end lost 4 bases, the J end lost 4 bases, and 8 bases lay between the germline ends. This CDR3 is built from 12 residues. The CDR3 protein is CASSSIPYEQYF. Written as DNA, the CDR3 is TGTGCCAGCAGTTCCATCCCGTACGAGCAGTACTTC. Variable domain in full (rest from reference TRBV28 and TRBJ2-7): DVKVTQSSRYLVKRTGEKVFLECVQDMDHENMFWYRQDPGLGLRLIYFSYDVKMKEKGDIPEGYSVSREKKERFSLILESASTNQTSMYLCASSSIPYEQYFGPGTRLTVT.

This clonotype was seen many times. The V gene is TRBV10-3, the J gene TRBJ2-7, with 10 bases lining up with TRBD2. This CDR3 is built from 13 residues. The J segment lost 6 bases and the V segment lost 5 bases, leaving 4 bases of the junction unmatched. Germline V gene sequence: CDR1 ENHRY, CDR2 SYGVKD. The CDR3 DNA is TGTGCCATCAGTATAGCGGGAGGAGGCGAGCAGTACTTC. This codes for CAISIAGGGEQYF.

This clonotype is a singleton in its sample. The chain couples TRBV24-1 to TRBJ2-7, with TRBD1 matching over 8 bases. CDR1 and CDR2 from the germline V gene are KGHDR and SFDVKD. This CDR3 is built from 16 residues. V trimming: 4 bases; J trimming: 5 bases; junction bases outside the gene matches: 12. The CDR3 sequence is CATSDSGQGVSHEQYF. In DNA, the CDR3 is TGTGCCACCAGTGACTCCGGACAGGGAGTTAGCCACGAGCAGTACTTC.

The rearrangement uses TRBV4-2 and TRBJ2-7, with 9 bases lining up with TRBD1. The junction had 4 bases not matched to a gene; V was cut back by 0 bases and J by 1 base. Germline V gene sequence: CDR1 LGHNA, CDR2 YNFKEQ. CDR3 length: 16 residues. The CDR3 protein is CASSQDSGQGSYEQYF. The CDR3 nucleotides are TGTGCCAGCAGCCAAGATTCGGGACAGGGTTCCTACGAGCAGTACTTC.

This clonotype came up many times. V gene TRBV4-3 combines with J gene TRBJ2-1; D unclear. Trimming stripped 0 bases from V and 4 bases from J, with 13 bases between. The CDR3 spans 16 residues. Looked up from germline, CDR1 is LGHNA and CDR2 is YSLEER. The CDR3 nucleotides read TGCGCCAGCAGCCAAGATATACTCGTTCCATACAATGAGCAGTTCTTC. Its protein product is CASSQDILVPYNEQFF.

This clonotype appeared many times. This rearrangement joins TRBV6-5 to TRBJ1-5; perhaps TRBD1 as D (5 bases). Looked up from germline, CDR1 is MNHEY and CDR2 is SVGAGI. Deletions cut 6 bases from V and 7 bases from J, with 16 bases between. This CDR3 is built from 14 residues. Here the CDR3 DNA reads TGTGCCAGCAGCCGGGCCGTGACAGAGCAGCCCCAGCATTTT. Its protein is CASSRAVTEQPQHF.

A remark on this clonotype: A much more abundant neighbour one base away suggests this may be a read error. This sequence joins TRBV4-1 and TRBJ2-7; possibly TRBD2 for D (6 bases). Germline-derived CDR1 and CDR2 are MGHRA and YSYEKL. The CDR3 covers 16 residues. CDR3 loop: CDSSQVLGRDSYEQYF. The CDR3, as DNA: TGCGACAGCAGCCAAGTTCTCGGGCGGGACTCCTACGAGCAGTACTTC.

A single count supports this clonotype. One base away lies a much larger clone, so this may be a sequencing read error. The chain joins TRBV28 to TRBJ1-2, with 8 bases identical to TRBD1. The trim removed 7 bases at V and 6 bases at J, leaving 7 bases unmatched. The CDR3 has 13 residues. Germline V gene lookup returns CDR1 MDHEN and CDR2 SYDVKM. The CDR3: CASKGQATHGYTF. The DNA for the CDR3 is TGTGCCAGCAAGGGACAGGCGACACATGGCTACACCTTC.

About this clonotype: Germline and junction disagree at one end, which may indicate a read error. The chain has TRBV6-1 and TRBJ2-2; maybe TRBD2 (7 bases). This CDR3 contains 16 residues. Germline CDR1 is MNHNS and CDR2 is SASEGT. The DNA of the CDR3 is TGTGCCAGCACCACAGAGGAGGGGGGGAACACCGGGGAGCTATTTTTT. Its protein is CASTTEEGGNTGELFF.

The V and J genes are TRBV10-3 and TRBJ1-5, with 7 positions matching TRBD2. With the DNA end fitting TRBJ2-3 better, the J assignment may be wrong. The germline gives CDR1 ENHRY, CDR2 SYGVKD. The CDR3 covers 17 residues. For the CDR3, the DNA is TGTGCCATCAGTGAGTCGTTTGGGGGAGGGAACGGTCAGCCCCAGTATTTT. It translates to CAISESFGGGNGQPQYF.

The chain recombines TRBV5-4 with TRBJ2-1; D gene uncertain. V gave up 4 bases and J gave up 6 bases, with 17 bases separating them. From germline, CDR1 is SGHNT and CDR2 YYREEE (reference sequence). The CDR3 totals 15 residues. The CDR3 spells CASSRDLNSANEQFF. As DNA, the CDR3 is TGTGCCAGCAGCCGCGATCTCAACAGCGCCAATGAGCAGTTCTTC.

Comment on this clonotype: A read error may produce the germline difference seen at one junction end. The CDR3: CACSRLAFSSYEQYF. CDR3 in DNA: TGTGCCTGCAGCCGACTAGCGTTTAGCTCCTACGAGCAGTACTTC. V gene TRBV11-2 combines with J gene TRBJ2-7, with TRBD2 identical over 8 bases. Germline V CDR1 and CDR2: SGHAT, FQNNGV. The CDR3 sequence is 15 residues long.

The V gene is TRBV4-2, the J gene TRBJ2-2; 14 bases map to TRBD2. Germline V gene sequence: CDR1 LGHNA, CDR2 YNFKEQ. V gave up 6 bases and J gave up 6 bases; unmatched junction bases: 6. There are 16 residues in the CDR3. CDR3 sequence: CASSRGTSGSPGELFF. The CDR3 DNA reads TGTGCCAGCAGTCGAGGGACTAGCGGGAGCCCCGGGGAGCTGTTTTTT.

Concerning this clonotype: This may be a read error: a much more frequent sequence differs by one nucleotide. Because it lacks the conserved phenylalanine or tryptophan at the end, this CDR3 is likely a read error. CDR3 nucleotides: TGTGCCAGCAGCAAGCTCACGTCCTTCTACGAGCAGTACTTA. Amino acid sequence: CASSKLTSFYEQYL. This chain uses TRBV6-2 or TRBV6-3 with TRBJ2-7; D is undetermined. Germline V lookup: CDR1 MNHEY, CDR2 SVGEGT. The CDR3 has 14 residues. Between the trimmed V and J ends, which lost 6 bases and 3 bases, there was a span of 15 bases.

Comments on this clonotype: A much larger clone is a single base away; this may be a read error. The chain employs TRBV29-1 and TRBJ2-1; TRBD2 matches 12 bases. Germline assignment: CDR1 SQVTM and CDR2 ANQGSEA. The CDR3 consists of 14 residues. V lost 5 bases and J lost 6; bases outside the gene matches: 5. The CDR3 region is CSVWTSGEFNEQFF. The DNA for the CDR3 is TGCAGCGTTTGGACTAGCGGGGAATTCAATGAGCAGTTCTTC.

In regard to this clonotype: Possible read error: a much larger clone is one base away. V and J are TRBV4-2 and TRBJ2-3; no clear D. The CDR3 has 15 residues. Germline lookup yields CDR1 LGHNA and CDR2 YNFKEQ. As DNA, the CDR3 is TGTGTCAGCAGCCAAGAAAGTTTTGTCACAGATACGCAGTATTTT. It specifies CVSSQESFVTDTQYF.

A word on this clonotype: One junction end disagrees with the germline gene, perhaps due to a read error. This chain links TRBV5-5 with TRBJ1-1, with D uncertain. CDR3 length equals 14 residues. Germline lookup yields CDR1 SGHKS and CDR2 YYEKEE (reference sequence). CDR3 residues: CVSSLADLDTEAFF. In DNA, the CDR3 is TGTGTCAGCAGCTTGGCGGATTTGGACACTGAAGCTTTCTTT.

CDR3: CASPLAGTGGYTF. The CDR3 nucleotides are TGTGCCAGCCCCTTGGCTGGGACAGGAGGCTACACCTTC. This sequence joins TRBV5-6 and TRBJ1-2, with 8 bases lining up with TRBD1. V lost 7 bases to trimming and J lost 8 bases; unmatched junction nucleotides: 10. CDR1 is SGHDT, CDR2 YYEEEE, per germline. The CDR3 totals 13 residues.

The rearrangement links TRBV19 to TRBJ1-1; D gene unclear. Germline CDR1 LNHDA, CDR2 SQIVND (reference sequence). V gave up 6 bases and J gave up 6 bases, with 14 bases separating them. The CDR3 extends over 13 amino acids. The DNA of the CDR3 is TGTGCCAGTAGATCGCGGTTAAGGGCTGAAGCTTTCTTT. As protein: CASRSRLRAEAFF.

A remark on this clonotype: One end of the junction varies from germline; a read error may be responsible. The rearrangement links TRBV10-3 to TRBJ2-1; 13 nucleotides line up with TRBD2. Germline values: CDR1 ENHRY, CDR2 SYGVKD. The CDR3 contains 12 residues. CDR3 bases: TGTGCCACCAGAGGACTAGCGGGAGAGTGGATCTTC. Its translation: CATRGLAGEWIF.

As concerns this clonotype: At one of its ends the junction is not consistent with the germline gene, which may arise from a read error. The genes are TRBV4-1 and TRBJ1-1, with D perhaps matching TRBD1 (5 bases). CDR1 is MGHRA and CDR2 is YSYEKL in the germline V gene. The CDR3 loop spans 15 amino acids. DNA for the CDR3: TGCGTCAGCAGCCAAGATCGGGGCGCGGGCACTGAAGCTTTCTTT. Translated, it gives CVSSQDRGAGTEAFF.

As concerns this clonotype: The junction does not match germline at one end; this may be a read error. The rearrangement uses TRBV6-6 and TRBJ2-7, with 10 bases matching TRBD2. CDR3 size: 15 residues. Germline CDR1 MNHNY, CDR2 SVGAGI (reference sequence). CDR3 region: CTSSSGTSVPYEQYF. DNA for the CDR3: TGTACCAGCAGTAGCGGGACTAGCGTGCCCTACGAGCAGTACTTC.

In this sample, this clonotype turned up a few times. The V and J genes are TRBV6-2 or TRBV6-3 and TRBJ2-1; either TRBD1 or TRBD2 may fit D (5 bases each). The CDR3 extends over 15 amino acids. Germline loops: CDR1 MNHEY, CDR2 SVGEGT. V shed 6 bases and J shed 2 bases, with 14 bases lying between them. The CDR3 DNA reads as TGTGCCAGCAGCTTCCGGGACCCAACCTACAATGAGCAGTTCTTC. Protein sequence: CASSFRDPTYNEQFF.

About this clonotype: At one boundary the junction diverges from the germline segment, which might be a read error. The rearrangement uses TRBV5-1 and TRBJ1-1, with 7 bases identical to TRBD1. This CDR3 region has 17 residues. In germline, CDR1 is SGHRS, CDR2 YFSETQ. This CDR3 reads CASSASGQPGMNTETFF. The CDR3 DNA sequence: TGCGCCAGCAGCGCATCGGGACAGCCTGGAATGAACACTGAAACTTTCTTT.

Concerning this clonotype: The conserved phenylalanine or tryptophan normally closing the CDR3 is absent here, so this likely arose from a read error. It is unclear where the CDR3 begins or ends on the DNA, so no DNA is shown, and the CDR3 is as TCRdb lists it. CDR3 region: CASSPSRGLMNTEVFC. The J gene is TRBJ1-1, the V gene TRBV11-2; TRBD1 reflects the table's D call only, with no check against the DNA. Germline loops: CDR1 SGHAT, CDR2 FQNNGV. Including both end residues, the CDR3 is 16 amino acids long.

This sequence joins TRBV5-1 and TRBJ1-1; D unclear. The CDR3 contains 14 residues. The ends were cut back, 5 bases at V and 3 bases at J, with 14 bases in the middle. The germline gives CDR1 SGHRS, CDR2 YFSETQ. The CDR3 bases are TGCGCCAGCAGGACGACTGGGGAAGACACTGAAGCTTTCTTT. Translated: CASRTTGEDTEAFF.

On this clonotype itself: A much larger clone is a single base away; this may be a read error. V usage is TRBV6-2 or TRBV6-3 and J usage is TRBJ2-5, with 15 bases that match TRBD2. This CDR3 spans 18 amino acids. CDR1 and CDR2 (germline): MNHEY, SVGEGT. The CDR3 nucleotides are TGTGCCAGCACCGGACTAGCGGGAGGGCTTGAACACCAAGAGGCCCAGTACTTC. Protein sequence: CASTGLAGGLEHQEAQYF.

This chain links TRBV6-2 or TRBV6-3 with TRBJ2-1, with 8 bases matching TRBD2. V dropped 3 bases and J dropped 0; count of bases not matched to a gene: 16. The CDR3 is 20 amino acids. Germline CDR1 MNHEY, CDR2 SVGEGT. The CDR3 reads CASSYSASGLAFPSYNEQFF. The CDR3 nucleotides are TGTGCCAGCAGTTATTCGGCTAGCGGGTTGGCATTCCCCTCCTACAATGAGCAGTTCTTC.

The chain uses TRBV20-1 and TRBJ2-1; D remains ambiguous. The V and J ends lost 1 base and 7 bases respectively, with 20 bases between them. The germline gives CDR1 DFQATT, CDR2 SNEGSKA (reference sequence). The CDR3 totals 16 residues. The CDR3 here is CSARATRAILRNEQFF. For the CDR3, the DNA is TGCAGTGCTAGAGCTACTCGTGCTATTCTCCGGAATGAGCAGTTCTTC.

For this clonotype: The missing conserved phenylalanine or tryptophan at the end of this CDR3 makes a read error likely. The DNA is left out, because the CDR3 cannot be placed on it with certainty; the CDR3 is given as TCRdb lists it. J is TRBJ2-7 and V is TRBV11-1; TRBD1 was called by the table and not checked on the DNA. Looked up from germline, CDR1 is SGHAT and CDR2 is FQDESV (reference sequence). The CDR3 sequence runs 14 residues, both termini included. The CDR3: CASSSRGNNGERYI.

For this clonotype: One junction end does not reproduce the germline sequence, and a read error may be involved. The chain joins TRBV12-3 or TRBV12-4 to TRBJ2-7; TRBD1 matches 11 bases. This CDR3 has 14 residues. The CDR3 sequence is CARSLEGTGGEQYF. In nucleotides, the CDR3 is TGTGCCAGAAGTTTAGAGGGGACAGGGGGCGAGCAGTACTTC.